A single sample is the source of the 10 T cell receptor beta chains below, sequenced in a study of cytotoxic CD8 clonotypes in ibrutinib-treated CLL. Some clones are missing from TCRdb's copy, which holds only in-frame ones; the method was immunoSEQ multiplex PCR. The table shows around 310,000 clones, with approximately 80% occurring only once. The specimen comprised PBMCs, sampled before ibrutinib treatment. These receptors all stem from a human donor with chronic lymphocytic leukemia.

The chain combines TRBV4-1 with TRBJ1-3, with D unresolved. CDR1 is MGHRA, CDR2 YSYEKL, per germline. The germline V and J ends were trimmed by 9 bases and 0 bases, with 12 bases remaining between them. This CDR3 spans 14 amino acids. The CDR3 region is CASRNGFSGNTIYF. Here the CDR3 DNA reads TGCGCCAGTCGAAACGGGTTCTCTGGAAACACCATATATTTT.

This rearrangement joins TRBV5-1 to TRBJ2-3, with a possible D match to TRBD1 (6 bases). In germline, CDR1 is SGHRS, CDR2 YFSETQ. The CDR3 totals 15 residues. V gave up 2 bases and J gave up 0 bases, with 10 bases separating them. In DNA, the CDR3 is TGCGCCAGCAGCTTAGGACAGCTTAGCACAGATACGCAGTATTTT. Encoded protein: CASSLGQLSTDTQYF.

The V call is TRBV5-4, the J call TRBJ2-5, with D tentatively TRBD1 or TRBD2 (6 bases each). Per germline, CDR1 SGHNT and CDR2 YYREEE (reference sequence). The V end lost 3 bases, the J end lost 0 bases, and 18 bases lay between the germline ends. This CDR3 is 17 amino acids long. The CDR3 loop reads CASSYSWGAVDQETQYF. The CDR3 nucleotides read TGTGCCAGCAGCTACTCGTGGGGGGCTGTGGACCAAGAGACCCAGTACTTC.

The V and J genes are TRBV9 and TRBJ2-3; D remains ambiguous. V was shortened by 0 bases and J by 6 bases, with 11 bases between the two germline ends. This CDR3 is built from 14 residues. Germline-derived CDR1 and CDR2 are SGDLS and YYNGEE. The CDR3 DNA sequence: TGTGCCAGCAGCGTAGCACCACCATCCGATACGCAGTATTTT. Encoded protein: CASSVAPPSDTQYF.

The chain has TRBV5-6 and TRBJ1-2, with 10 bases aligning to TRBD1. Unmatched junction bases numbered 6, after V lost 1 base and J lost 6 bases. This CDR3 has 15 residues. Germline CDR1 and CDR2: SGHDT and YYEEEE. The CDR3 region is CASSLSGTGDNGYTF. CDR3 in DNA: TGTGCCAGCAGCTTGAGCGGGACAGGGGATAATGGCTACACCTTC.

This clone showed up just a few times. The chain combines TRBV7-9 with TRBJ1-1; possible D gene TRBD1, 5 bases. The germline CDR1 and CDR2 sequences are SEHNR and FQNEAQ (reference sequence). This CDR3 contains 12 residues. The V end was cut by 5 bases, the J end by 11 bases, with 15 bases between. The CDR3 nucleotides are TGTGCCAGCAGCGAGACAGCGGTCGTGGCTTTCTTT. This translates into CASSETAVVAFF.

The CDR3 protein is CASSWTSGNYEQYF. Written as DNA, the CDR3 is TGTGCCAGCAGTTGGACTAGCGGGAACTACGAGCAGTACTTC. The V gene is TRBV7-2, the J gene TRBJ2-7; 12 positions match TRBD2. V shed 6 bases and J 3 bases; nucleotides not matched to a gene: 3. Germline CDR1 is SGHTA and CDR2 is FQGNSA. The CDR3 sequence is 14 residues long.

The CDR3 DNA is TGTGCCTGCAAGTTCCGGGACAACTTCTCCTACGAGCAGTACTTC. Translated: CACKFRDNFSYEQYF. The V gene is TRBV30, the J gene TRBJ2-7, with D possibly matching TRBD1 (6 bases). V was trimmed by 6 bases and J by 0 bases, leaving 18 bases between them. The CDR3 totals 15 residues. Germline V gives CDR1 GTSNPN, CDR2 SVGIG (reference sequence).

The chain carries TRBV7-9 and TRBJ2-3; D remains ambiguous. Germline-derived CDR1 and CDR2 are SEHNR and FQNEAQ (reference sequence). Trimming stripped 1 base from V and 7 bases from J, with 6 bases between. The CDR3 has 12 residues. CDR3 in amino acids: CASSLGLHTQYF. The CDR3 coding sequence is TGTGCCAGCAGCTTAGGTCTTCATACGCAGTATTTT.

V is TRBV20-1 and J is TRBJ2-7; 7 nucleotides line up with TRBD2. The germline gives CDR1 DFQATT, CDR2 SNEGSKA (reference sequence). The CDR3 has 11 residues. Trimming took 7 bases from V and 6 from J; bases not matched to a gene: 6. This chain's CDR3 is CSVAGLREQYF. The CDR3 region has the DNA TGCAGTGTAGCGGGCCTCCGCGAGCAGTACTTC.